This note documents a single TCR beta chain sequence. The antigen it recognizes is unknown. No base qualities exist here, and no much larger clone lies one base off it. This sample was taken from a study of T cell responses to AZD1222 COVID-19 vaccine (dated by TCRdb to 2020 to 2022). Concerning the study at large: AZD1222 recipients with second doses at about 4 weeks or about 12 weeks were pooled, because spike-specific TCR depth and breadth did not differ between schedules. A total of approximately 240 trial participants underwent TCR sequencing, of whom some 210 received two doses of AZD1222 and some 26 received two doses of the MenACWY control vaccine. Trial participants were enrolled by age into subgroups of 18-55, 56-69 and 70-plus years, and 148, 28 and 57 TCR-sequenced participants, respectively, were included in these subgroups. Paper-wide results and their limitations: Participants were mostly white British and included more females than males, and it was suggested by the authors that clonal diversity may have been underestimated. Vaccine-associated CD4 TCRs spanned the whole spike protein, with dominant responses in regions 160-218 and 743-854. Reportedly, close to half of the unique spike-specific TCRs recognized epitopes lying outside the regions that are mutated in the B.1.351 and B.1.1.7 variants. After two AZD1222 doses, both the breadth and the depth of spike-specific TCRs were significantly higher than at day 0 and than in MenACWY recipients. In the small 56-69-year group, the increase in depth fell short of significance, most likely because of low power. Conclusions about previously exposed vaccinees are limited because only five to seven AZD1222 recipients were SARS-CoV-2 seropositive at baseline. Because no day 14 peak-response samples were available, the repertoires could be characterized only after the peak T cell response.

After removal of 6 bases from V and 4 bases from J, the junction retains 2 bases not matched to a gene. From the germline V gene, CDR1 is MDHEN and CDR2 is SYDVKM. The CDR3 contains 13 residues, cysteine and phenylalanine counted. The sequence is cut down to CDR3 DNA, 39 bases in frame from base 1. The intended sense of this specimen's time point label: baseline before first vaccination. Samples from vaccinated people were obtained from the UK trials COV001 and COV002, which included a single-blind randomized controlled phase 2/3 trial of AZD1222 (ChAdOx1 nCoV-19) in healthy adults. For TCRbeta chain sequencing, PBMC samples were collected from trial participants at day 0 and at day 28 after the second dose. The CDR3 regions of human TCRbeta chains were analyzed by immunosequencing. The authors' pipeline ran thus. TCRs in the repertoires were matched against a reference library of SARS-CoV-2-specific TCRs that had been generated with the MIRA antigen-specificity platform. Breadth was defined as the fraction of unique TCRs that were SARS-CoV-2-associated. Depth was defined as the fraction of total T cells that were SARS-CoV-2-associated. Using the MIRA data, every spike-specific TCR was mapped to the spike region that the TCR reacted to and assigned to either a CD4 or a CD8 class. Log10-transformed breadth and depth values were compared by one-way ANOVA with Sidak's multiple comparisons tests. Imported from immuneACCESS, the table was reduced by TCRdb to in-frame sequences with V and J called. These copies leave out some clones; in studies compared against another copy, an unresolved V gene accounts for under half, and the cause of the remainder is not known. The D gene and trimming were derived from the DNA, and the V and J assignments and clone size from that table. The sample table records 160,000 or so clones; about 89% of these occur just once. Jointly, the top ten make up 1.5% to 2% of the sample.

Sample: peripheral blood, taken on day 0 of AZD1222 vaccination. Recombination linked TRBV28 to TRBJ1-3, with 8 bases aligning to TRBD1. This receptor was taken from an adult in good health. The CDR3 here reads CASSRDRGNTIYF. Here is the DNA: TGTGCCAGCAGCCGGGACAGGGGAAACACCATATATTTT.